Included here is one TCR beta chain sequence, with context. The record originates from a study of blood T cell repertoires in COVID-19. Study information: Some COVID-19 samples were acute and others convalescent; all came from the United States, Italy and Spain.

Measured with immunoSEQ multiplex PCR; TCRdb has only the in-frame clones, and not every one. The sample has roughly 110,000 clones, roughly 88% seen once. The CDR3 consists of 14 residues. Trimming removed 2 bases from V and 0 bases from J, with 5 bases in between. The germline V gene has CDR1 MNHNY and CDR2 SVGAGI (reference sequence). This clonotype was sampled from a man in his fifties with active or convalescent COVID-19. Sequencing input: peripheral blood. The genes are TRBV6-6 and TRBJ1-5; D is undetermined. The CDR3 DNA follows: TGTGCCAGCAGTTACCCCTATAGCAATCAGCCCCAGCATTTT. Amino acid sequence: CASSYPYSNQPQHF.